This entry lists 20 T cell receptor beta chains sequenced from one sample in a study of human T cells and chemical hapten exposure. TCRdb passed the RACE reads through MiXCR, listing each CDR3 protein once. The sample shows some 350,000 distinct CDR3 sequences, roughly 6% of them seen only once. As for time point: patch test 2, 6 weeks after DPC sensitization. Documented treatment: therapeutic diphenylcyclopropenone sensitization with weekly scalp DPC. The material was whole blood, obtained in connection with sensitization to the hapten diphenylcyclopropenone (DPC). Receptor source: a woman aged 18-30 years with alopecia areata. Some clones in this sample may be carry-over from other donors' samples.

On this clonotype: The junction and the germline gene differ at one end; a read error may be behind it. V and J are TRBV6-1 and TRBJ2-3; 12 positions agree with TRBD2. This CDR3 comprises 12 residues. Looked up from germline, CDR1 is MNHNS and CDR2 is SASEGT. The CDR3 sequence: CASSEALAGGSF. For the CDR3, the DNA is TGTGCCAGCAGTGAAGCGCTAGCGGGGGGGTCTTTT.

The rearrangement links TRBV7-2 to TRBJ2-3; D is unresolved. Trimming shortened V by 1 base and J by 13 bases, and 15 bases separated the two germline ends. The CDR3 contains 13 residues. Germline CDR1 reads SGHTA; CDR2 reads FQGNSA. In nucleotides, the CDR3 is TGTGCCAGCAGCTTAGATCTTGCTCGGCAGGAGTATTTT. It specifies CASSLDLARQEYF.

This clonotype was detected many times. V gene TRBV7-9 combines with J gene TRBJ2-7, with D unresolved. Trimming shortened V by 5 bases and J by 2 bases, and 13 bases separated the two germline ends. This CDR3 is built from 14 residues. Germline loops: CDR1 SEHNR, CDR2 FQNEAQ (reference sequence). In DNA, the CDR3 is TGTGCCAGCAGCCCGAGCGCTATCCCCTACGAGCAGTACTTC. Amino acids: CASSPSAIPYEQYF.

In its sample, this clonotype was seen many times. The CDR3 sequence: CASSVAGGGRYNEQFF. CDR3 DNA: TGTGCCAGCAGCGTAGCTGGAGGGGGCCGCTACAATGAGCAGTTCTTC. The chain combines TRBV9 with TRBJ2-1; possibly TRBD1 for D (7 bases). This CDR3 region has 16 residues. The V gene's germline CDR1 is SGDLS and CDR2 YYNGEE. V was trimmed by 0 bases and J by 3 bases, leaving 13 bases between them.

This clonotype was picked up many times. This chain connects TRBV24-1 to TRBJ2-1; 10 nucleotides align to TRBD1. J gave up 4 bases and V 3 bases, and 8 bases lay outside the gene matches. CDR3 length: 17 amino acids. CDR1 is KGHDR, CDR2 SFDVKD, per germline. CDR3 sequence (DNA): TGTGCCACCAGTGATGGTTCCGGGGACAGGGGTTACAATGAGCAGTTCTTC. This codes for CATSDGSGDRGYNEQFF.

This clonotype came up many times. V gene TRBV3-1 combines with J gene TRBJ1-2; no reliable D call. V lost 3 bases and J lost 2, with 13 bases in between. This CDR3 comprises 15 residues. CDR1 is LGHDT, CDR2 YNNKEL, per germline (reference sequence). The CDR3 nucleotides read TGTGCCAGCAGCCATTACCCGGGAGGGAACTATGGCTACACCTTC. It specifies CASSHYPGGNYGYTF.

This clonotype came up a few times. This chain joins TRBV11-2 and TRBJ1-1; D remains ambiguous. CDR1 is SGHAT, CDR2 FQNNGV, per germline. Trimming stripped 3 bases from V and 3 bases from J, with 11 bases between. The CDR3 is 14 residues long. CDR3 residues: CASSFTFYDTEAFF. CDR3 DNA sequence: TGTGCCAGCAGCTTCACATTTTATGACACTGAAGCTTTCTTT.

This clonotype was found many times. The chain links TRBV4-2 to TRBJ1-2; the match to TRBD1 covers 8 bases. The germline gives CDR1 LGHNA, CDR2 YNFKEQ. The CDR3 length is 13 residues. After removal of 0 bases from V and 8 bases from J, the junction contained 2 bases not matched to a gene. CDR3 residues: CASSQETGAGYTF. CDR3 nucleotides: TGTGCCAGCAGCCAAGAGACAGGGGCCGGCTACACCTTC.

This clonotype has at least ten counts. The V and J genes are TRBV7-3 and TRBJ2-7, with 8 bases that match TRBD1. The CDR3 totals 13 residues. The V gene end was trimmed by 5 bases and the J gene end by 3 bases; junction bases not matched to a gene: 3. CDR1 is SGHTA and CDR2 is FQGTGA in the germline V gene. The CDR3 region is CASSPGTGYEQYF. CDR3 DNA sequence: TGTGCCAGCAGCCCAGGGACAGGCTACGAGCAGTACTTC. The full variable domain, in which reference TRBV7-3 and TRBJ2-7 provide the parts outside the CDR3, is GAGVSQTPSNKVTEKGKYVELRCDPISGHTALYWYRQSLGQGPEFLIYFQGTGAADDSGLPNDRFFAVRPEGSVSTLKIQRTERGDSAVYLCASSPGTGYEQYFGPGTRLTVT.

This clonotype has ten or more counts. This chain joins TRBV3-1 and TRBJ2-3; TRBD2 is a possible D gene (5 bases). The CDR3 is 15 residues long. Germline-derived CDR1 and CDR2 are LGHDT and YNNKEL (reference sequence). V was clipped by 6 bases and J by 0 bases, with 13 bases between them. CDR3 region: CASRVSGYSTDTQYF. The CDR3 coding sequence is TGTGCCAGCAGAGTGAGCGGTTATAGCACAGATACGCAGTATTTT.

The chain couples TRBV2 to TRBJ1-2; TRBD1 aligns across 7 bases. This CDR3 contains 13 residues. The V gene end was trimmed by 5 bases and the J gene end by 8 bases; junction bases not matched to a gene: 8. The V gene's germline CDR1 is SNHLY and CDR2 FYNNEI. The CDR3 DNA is TGTGCCAGCAGTACGACAGGGAGGTACGGCTACACCTTC. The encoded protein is CASSTTGRYGYTF.

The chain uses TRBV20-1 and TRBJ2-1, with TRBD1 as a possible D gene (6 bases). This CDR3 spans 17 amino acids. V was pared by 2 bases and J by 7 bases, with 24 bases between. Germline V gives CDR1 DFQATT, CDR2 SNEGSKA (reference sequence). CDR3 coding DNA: TGCAGTGCTAGATTGTTGGGGGCCCAGTGGTATCCTAATGAGCAGTTCTTC. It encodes CSARLLGAQWYPNEQFF.

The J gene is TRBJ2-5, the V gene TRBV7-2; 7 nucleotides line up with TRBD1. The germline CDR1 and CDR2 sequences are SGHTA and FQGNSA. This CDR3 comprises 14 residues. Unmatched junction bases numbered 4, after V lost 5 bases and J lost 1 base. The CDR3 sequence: CASSGGQFQETQYF. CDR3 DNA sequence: TGTGCCAGCAGCGGGGGACAGTTCCAAGAGACCCAGTACTTC.

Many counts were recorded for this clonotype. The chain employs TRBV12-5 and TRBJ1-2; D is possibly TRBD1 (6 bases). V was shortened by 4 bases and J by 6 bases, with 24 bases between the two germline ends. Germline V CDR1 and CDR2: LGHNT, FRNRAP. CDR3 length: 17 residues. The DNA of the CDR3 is TGTGCTAGTGGTTCGACCCTCGGACAGCCTAAAGGAGATGGCTACACCTTC. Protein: CASGSTLGQPKGDGYTF.

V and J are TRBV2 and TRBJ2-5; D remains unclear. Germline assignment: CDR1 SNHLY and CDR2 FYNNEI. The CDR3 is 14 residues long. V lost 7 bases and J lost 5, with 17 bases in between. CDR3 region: CASILEGLVETQYF. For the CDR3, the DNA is TGTGCCAGCATCTTAGAAGGCTTGGTGGAGACCCAGTACTTC.

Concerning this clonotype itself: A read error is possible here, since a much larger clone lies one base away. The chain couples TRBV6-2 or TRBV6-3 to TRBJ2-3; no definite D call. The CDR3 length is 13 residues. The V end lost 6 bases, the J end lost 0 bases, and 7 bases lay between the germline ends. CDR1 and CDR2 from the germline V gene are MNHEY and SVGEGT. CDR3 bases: TGTGCCAGCAGCACCTCTAGCACAGATACGCAGTATTTT. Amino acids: CASSTSSTDTQYF.

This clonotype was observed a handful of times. The CDR3 DNA is TGTGCCAGCAGCTTGAGTTTACAGGGGACCACCAATGAGCAGTTCTTC. Translating it yields CASSLSLQGTTNEQFF. The chain has TRBV5-6 and TRBJ2-1, with 7 bases that match TRBD1. The CDR3 extends over 16 amino acids. The germline gives CDR1 SGHDT, CDR2 YYEEEE. Losses at the gene ends were 1 base for V and 6 bases for J; bases not matched to a gene: 10.

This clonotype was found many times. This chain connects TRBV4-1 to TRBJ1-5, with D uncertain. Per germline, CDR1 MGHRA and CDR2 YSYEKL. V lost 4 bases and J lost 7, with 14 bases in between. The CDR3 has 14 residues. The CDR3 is CASSPLTPGQPQHF. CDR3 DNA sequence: TGCGCCAGCAGCCCCCTAACCCCCGGGCAGCCCCAGCATTTT.

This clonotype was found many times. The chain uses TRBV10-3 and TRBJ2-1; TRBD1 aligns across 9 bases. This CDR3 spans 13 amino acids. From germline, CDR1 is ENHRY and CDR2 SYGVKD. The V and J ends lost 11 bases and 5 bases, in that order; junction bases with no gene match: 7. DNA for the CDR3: TGTGCCGTCCGGGACAGGGACGACAATGAGCAGTTCTTC. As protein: CAVRDRDDNEQFF.

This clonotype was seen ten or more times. The CDR3 loop reads CASSLNSGGADTGELFF. For the CDR3, the DNA is TGTGCCAGCAGCCTGAATAGCGGGGGGGCCGACACCGGGGAGCTGTTTTTT. This sequence joins TRBV4-2 and TRBJ2-2, with 11 nucleotides matching TRBD2. Trimming at V came to 4 bases and at J to 3 bases, leaving 7 bases not matched to a gene. The germline V gene has CDR1 LGHNA and CDR2 YNFKEQ. The CDR3 sequence is 17 residues long.